This T cell receptor beta chain was sequenced in a study of T cell responses to AZD1222 COVID-19 vaccine. CDR3 length: 15 amino acids. CDR1 is KGHSH, CDR2 LQKENI, per germline. V lost 4 bases, J lost 8 bases, and 18 bases lay in between. Assay used: immunoSEQ multiplex PCR; TCRdb lists only in-frame clones, some missing. The data show approximately 150,000 clones, with 91% seen just once and roughly 7.5% held by the top ten. This material consisted of peripheral blood, taken 28 days after the second dose of the MenACWY control vaccine. The chain joins TRBV18 to TRBJ2-4; maybe TRBD1 (6 bases). This TCR derives from an adult who received the MenACWY meningococcal vaccine as a control. This CDR3 is CASSLGTPGLDIQYF. CDR3 bases: TGTGCCAGCTCACTTGGGACACCTGGATTGGACATTCAGTACTTC. The whole variable domain, filled in from reference TRBV18 and TRBJ2-4, reads NAGVMQNPRHLVRRRGQEARLRCSPMKGHSHVYWYRQLPEEGLKFMVYLQKENIIDESGMPKERFSAEFPKEGPSILRIQQVVRGDSAAYFCASSLGTPGLDIQYFGAGTRLSVL.